Following are 23 T cell receptor beta chains from one sample sequenced in a study of T cells in localized non-small cell lung cancer. The table came from immunoSEQ multiplex PCR; TCRdb's copy has only in-frame clones and leaves some out. This sample has about 41,000 clones; about 88% occur once, and the top ten carry 2.6%. The input for sequencing was peripheral blood, taken before any cancer treatment. The source of these receptors is an older female donor with stage I squamous cell lung carcinoma.

CDR3 sequence (DNA): TGTGCCAGCAGCCGGACTAGAGGTAGGGACGAGCAGTACTTC. Translation: CASSRTRGRDEQYF. This chain joins TRBV9 and TRBJ2-7; 7 positions match TRBD2. V was clipped by 4 bases and J by 5 bases; unmatched bases: 9. The CDR3 contains 14 residues. Looked up from germline, CDR1 is SGDLS and CDR2 is YYNGEE.

The chain has TRBV10-2 and TRBJ1-1; possible D gene TRBD1, 5 bases. This CDR3 is built from 17 residues. Trimming left V 0 bases short and J 1 base short, with 15 bases between. Looked up from germline, CDR1 is WSHSY and CDR2 is SAAADI. CDR3 DNA sequence: TGCGCCAGCAGTGAGTCGATTTCGGGGGGGAGGAACACTGAAGCTTTCTTT. Translating gives CASSESISGGRNTEAFF.

The chain employs TRBV9 and TRBJ2-1; 7 bases match TRBD2. J was trimmed by 7 bases and V by 0 bases; bases with no gene match: 10. Germline CDR1 reads SGDLS; CDR2 reads YYNGEE. The CDR3 is 16 residues long. The CDR3 spells CASSVVGGGSGNEQFF. The CDR3 coding sequence is TGTGCCAGCAGCGTAGTTGGAGGCGGGAGCGGGAATGAGCAGTTCTTC. The whole variable domain, remainder taken from reference TRBV9 and TRBJ2-1, is DSGVTQTPKHLITATGQRVTLRCSPRSGDLSVYWYQQSLDQGLQFLIQYYNGEERAKGNILERFSAQQFPDLHSELNLSSLELGDSALYFCASSVVGGGSGNEQFFGPGTRLTVL.

This clone showed up just once. This chain links TRBV10-2 with TRBJ2-5; 9 nucleotides line up with TRBD2. Germline-derived CDR1 and CDR2 are WSHSY and SAAADI. The ends lost 4 bases at V and 3 bases at J; junction bases unmatched: 6. This CDR3 has 15 residues. The CDR3 DNA reads TGCGCCAGCAGTGTTAGCGGGAGCACGAAAGAGACCCAGTACTTC. Its translation is CASSVSGSTKETQYF.

This rearrangement joins TRBV10-1 to TRBJ2-2; a possible D gene is TRBD2 (6 bases). The CDR3 is made up of 15 amino acids. The V and J ends lost 5 bases and 1 base respectively, with 11 bases between them. The V gene's germline CDR1 is WNHNN and CDR2 SYGVQD (reference sequence). As DNA, the CDR3 is TGCGCCAGCAGTCCGGGACTTTGGAACACCGGGGAGCTGTTTTTT. This codes for CASSPGLWNTGELFF.

This clone was observed a handful of times. The chain carries TRBV11-3 and TRBJ2-6; possible D gene TRBD1, 5 bases. This CDR3 spans 17 amino acids. Per germline, CDR1 SGHNT and CDR2 YENEEA. V was shortened by 8 bases and J by 0 bases, with 17 bases between the two germline ends. In DNA form, the CDR3 reads TGTGCCAGCCACCCGGGCAGGGTAGACTCTGGGGCCAACGTCCTGACTTTC. Encoded protein: CASHPGRVDSGANVLTF.

The chain is built from TRBV14 and TRBJ2-7, with D possibly matching TRBD1 (5 bases). Germline CDR1 and CDR2: SGHDN and FVKESK. V dropped 4 bases and J dropped 4 bases, with 8 bases sitting between them. The CDR3 contains 12 residues. CDR3 sequence (DNA): TGTGCCAGCAGCCCACAGGTGTACGAGCAGTACTTC. This sequence encodes CASSPQVYEQYF.

The V call is TRBV7-9, the J call TRBJ1-1; no reliable D call. This CDR3 has 14 amino acids. Germline CDR1 and CDR2: SEHNR and FQNEAQ (reference sequence). V lost 5 bases, J lost 4 bases, and 14 bases lay in between. CDR3 sequence: CASSDGGLGTEAFF. CDR3 coding DNA: TGTGCCAGCAGCGACGGCGGGTTGGGCACTGAAGCTTTCTTT.

In nucleotides, the CDR3 is TGTGCCTGGGGGGGACAGGGCGGTTATAGCAATCAGCCCCAGCATTTT. It is translated as CAWGGQGGYSNQPQHF. The V gene is TRBV30, the J gene TRBJ1-5; TRBD1 agrees at 9 bases. Looked up from germline, CDR1 is GTSNPN and CDR2 is SVGIG (reference sequence). The V segment lost 5 bases and the J segment 0 bases; nucleotides outside the gene matches: 8. CDR3 length: 16 amino acids.

The chain joins TRBV6-5 to TRBJ2-2; 9 positions match TRBD2. Germline V gene lookup returns CDR1 MNHEY and CDR2 SVGAGI. V lost 4 bases, J lost 6 bases, and 9 bases stayed unmatched. The CDR3 sequence is 16 residues long. The CDR3 is CASSFTLAGAAGELFF. CDR3 nucleotides: TGTGCCAGCAGTTTTACTTTAGCGGGAGCGGCCGGGGAGCTGTTTTTT.

CDR3 protein: CASLRGSGTDTQYF. In DNA, the CDR3 is TGTGCCAGCCTTCGGGGGTCGGGCACAGATACGCAGTATTTT. The chain uses TRBV6-6 and TRBJ2-3; D may be TRBD2 (6 bases). This CDR3 has 14 amino acids. The V end was cut by 8 bases, the J end by 1 base, with 13 bases between. In germline, CDR1 is MNHNY, CDR2 SVGAGI (reference sequence).

The chain combines TRBV2 with TRBJ1-1; 8 bases fit TRBD1. The CDR3 spans 14 residues. With V trimmed by 7 bases and J by 4 bases, 8 bases remained unmatched. The germline CDR1 and CDR2 sequences are SNHLY and FYNNEI. In DNA form, the CDR3 reads TGTGCCAGCAATTCACAGGGGGTTGGCACTGAAGCTTTCTTT. It yields the protein CASNSQGVGTEAFF.

The V gene is TRBV6-6, the J gene TRBJ2-7; 9 bases agree with TRBD2. Germline V gives CDR1 MNHNY, CDR2 SVGAGI (reference sequence). The CDR3 is 14 residues long. Losses at the gene ends were 6 bases for V and 5 bases for J; bases not matched to a gene: 8. CDR3 sequence reads: CASRWTSEYHEQYF. CDR3 in DNA: TGTGCCAGCAGATGGACTAGCGAGTATCACGAGCAGTACTTC.

The chain employs TRBV27 and TRBJ2-2, with 12 nucleotides matching TRBD2. V lost 4 bases, J lost 7 bases, and 7 bases stayed unmatched. This CDR3 comprises 16 residues. The germline V gene encodes CDR1 MNHEY and CDR2 SMNVEV (reference sequence). DNA of the CDR3: TGTGCCAGCAGTTCCCTAGCGGGAGGGCCTTACGGGGAGCTGTTTTTT. This codes for CASSSLAGGPYGELFF.

The gene calls are TRBV10-3 and TRBJ2-5; 9 positions match TRBD1. Judging by the DNA end, TRBJ2-7 fits better; the J call may be wrong. This CDR3 region has 15 residues. Per the germline V gene, CDR1 is ENHRY and CDR2 is SYGVKD. CDR3 coding DNA: TGTGCCATCAGCGCCGGGACAGGGAGTTTAAGCGAGCAGTACTTC. Protein product: CAISAGTGSLSEQYF.

V and J are TRBV21-1 and TRBJ1-2; TRBD1 was called by the table and not checked on the DNA. TRBV21-1 is described as a pseudogene. CDR3 length: 21 amino acids. In nucleotides, the CDR3 is TGTGCCAGCAGCAAAGTGCAGGGGGACACCCAACGAGATCGACCTAACTATGGCTACACCTTC. Translation gives CASSKVQGDTQRDRPNYGYTF.

The chain employs TRBV20-1 and TRBJ2-1, with TRBD2 matching over 8 bases. Losses at the gene ends were 7 bases for V and 15 bases for J; bases not matched to a gene: 5. This CDR3 contains 9 residues. Germline assignment: CDR1 DFQATT and CDR2 SNEGSKA (reference sequence). The CDR3 loop is CSGGTRGFF. Here the CDR3 DNA reads TGCAGTGGAGGGACTAGAGGGTTCTTC.

The chain joins TRBV14 to TRBJ1-3; a weak D match, TRBD1 (6 bases). CDR1 and CDR2 from the germline V gene are SGHDN and FVKESK. The CDR3 has 18 residues. Trimming removed 0 bases from V and 2 bases from J, with 17 bases in between. CDR3 loop: CASSQEGLKPGAGNTIYF. CDR3 coding DNA: TGTGCCAGCAGCCAAGAGGGACTTAAACCAGGGGCTGGAAACACCATATATTTT.

The chain employs TRBV7-2 and TRBJ1-3; D is perhaps TRBD1 (5 bases). The germline V gene has CDR1 SGHTA and CDR2 FQGNSA. The CDR3 length is 16 residues. The ends were cut back, 2 bases at V and 3 bases at J, with 14 bases in the middle. In nucleotides, the CDR3 is TGTGCCAGCAGCTTACAGGGAAGGACTGGTGGAAACACCATATATTTT. Protein product: CASSLQGRTGGNTIYF.

The V call is TRBV4-2, the J call TRBJ2-5, with 12 bases that match TRBD2. The trim removed 0 bases at V and 0 bases at J, leaving 8 bases unmatched. Looked up from germline, CDR1 is LGHNA and CDR2 is YNFKEQ. The CDR3 runs to 19 residues. The chain's CDR3 is CASSQDPGTSGPYQETQYF. The CDR3 DNA reads as TGTGCCAGCAGCCAAGATCCCGGGACTAGCGGGCCTTACCAAGAGACCCAGTACTTC.

J is TRBJ2-2 and V is TRBV30; no firm D call. V lost 1 base and J lost 4, with 1 base in between. Looked up from germline, CDR1 is GTSNPN and CDR2 is SVGIG (reference sequence). The CDR3 consists of 11 residues. CDR3 residues: CAWSGTGELFF. The CDR3 region has the DNA TGTGCCTGGAGTGGCACCGGGGAGCTGTTTTTT. Full variable domain (rest looked up from reference TRBV30 and TRBJ2-2): SQTIHQWPATLVQPVGSPLSLECTVEGTSNPNLYWYRQAAGRGLQLLFYSVGIGQISSEVPQNLSASRPQDRQFILSSKKLLLSDSGFYLCAWSGTGELFFGEGSRLTVL.

The rearrangement links TRBV19 to TRBJ1-2; TRBD1 agrees at 8 bases. V lost 3 bases and J lost 4; bases outside the gene matches: 4. Germline CDR1 and CDR2: LNHDA and SQIVND (reference sequence). The CDR3 contains 14 residues. The CDR3 nucleotides read TGTGCCAGTAGTATGGACAGGGACGGCTATGGCTACACCTTC. Its translation is CASSMDRDGYGYTF.

This clone was found once. This chain uses TRBV5-1 with TRBJ2-1, with D tentatively TRBD2 (6 bases). V gave up 0 bases and J gave up 4 bases, with 14 bases separating them. The germline CDR1 and CDR2 sequences are SGHRS and YFSETQ. This CDR3 spans 16 amino acids. The CDR3 coding sequence is TGCGCCAGCAGCTTGGAAGCAGCTAGCGCGTACAATGAGCAGTTCTTC. This gives the protein CASSLEAASAYNEQFF.